The subject of this entry is one TCR beta chain. Its antigen is unknown. The source of the sample is a study of CD8+ T cells in alopecia areata. Study as a whole: Each of the treated patients was given oral tofacitinib, 5 to 10 mg twice daily, for moderate-to-severe alopecia areata. The study's findings and limits: Clonality in lesional scalp, especially alopecia totalis/universalis, exceeded that of normal scalp. There were also resident alphabeta T cells of normal skin sequenced in scalp samples.

The investigators collected lesional scalp punch biopsies and peripheral blood from alopecia areata patients. With 0 bases removed from V and 1 base from J, the gap between germline ends came to 6 bases. The CDR3 extends over 14 amino acids. In germline, CDR1 is LGHNA, CDR2 YSLEER. Sequencing templates came from extracted RNA that was reverse transcribed into cDNA. Measured with immunoSEQ multiplex PCR; TCRdb has only the in-frame clones, and not every one. This sample has hundreds of thousands of clones; approximately 61% occur once, and the top ten carry around 1.2%. The clonotype originates from a human donor with alopecia areata. The chain couples TRBV4-3 to TRBJ1-2; D is undetermined. Sample: CD4+ T cells sorted from blood, taken at week 0. CDR3 loop: CASSQDRNNYGYTF. The CDR3 DNA reads TGCGCCAGCAGCCAAGACAGGAATAACTATGGCTACACCTTC.